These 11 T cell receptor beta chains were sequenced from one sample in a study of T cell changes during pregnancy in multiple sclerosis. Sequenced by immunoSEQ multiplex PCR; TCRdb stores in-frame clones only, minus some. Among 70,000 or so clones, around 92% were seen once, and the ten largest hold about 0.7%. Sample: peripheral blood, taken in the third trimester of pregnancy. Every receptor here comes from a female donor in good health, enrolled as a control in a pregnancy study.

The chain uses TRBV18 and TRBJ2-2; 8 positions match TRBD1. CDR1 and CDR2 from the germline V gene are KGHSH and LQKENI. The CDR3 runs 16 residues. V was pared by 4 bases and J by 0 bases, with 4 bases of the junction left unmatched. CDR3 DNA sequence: TGTGCCAGCTCACTTGGACAGGGTTCGAACACCGGGGAGCTGTTTTTT. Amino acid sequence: CASSLGQGSNTGELFF.

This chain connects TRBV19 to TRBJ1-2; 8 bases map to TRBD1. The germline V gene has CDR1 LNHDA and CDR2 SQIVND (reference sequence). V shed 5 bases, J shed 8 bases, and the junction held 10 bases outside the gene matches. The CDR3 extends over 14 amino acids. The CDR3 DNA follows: TGTGCCAGTAGTTTACGACAGGGGACTGGCGGCTACACCTTC. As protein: CASSLRQGTGGYTF.

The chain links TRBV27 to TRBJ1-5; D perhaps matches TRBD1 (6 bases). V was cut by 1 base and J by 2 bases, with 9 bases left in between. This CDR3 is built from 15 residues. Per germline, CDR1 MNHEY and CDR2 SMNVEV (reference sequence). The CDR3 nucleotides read TGTGCCAGCAGTTTATGGGGGGGCGGCAATCAGCCCCAGCATTTT. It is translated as CASSLWGGGNQPQHF.

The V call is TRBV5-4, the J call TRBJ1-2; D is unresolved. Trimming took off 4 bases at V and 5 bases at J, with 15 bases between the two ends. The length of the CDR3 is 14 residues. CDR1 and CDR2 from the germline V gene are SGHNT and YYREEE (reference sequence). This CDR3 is CASSPRGPVYGYTF. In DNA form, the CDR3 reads TGTGCCAGCAGCCCCCGAGGGCCGGTTTATGGCTACACCTTC.

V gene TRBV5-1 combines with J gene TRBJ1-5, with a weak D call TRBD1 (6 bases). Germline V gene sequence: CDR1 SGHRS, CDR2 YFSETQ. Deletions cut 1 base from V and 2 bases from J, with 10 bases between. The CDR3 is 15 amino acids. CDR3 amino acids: CASSLQGTGNQPQHF. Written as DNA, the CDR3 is TGCGCCAGCAGCTTGCAGGGGACGGGCAATCAGCCCCAGCATTTT.

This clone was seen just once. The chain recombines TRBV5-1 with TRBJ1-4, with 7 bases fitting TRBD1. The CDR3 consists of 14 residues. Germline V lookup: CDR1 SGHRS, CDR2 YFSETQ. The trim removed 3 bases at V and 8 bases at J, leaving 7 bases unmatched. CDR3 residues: CASSSTGLGEKLFF. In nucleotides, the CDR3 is TGCGCCAGCAGCTCGACAGGGCTAGGGGAAAAACTGTTTTTT.

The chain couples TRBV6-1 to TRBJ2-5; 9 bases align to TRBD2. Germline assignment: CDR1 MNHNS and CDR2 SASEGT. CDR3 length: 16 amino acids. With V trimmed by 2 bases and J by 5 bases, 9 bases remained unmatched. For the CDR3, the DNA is TGTGCCAGCAGTGAATTGGCGGGGGGGCCCCAGGAGACCCAGTACTTC. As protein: CASSELAGGPQETQYF.

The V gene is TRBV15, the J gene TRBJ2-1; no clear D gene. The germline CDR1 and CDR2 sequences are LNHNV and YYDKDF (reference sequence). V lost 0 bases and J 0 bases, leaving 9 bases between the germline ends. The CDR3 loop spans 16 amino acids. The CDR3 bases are TGTGCCACCAGCAGAGAGGCGGTATCCTCCTACAATGAGCAGTTCTTC. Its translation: CATSREAVSSYNEQFF. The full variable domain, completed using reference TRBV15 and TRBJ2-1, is DAMVIQNPRYQVTQFGKPVTLSCSQTLNHNVMYWYQQKSSQAPKLLFHYYDKDFNNEADTPDNFQSRRPNTSFCFLDIRSPGLGDTAMYLCATSREAVSSYNEQFFGPGTRLTVL.

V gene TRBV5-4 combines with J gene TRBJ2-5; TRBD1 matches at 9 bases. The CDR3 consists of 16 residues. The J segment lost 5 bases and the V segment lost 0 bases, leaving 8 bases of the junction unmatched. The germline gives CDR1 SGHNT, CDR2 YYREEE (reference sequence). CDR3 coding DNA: TGTGCCAGCAGCTTGGACCTACAGGGGGCGGTGGAGACCCAGTACTTC. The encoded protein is CASSLDLQGAVETQYF.

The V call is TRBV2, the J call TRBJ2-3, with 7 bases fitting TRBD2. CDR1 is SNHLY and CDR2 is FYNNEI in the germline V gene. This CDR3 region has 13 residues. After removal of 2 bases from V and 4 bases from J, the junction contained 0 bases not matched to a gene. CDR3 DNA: TGTGCCAGCAGTGAACGGGGGGCAGATACGCAGTATTTT. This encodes CASSERGADTQYF. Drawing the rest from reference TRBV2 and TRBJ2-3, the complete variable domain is EPEVTQTPSHQVTQMGQEVILRCVPISNHLYFYWYRQILGQKVEFLVSFYNNEISEKSEIFDDQFSVERPDGSNFTLKIRSTKLEDSAMYFCASSERGADTQYFGPGTRLTVL.

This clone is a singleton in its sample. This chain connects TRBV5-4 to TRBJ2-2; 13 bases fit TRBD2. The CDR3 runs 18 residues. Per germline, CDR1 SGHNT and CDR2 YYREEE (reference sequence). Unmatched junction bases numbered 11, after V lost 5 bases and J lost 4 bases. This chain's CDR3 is CASRLAGGTLKVTGELFF. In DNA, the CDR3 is TGTGCCAGCAGACTAGCGGGGGGGACTTTGAAGGTCACCGGGGAGCTGTTTTTT.